The 3 T cell receptor beta chains reported below all come from one sample, sequenced in a study of blood T cell repertoires in COVID-19. Only in-frame clones appear in the TCRdb table, and some are missing; sequencing was by immunoSEQ multiplex PCR. The sample contains some 96,000 clones, 90% of which appear only once. The specimen sequenced was peripheral blood. The receptors shown here come from a man aged 60 to 69 with acute or convalescent COVID-19.

This chain connects TRBV25-1 to TRBJ1-1; 9 nucleotides agree with TRBD1. Trimming took 6 bases from V and 4 from J; bases not matched to a gene: 3. CDR3 length: 13 residues. Per the germline V gene, CDR1 is MGHDK and CDR2 is SYGVNS. CDR3 region: CASRDRGTTEAFF. CDR3 in DNA: TGTGCCAGCAGGGACAGGGGAACCACTGAAGCTTTCTTT.

The gene calls are TRBV18 and TRBJ2-5; D possibly corresponds to TRBD1 (6 bases). The CDR3 contains 15 residues. V lost 3 bases, J lost 5 bases, and 16 bases lay in between. Germline-derived CDR1 and CDR2 are KGHSH and LQKENI. CDR3 coding DNA: TGTGCCAGCTCACCGGTCACTACAGGGTGGGAGACCCAGTACTTC. This gives the protein CASSPVTTGWETQYF. Full variable domain (outside the CDR3, taken from reference TRBV18 and TRBJ2-5): NAGVMQNPRHLVRRRGQEARLRCSPMKGHSHVYWYRQLPEEGLKFMVYLQKENIIDESGMPKERFSAEFPKEGPSILRIQQVVRGDSAAYFCASSPVTTGWETQYFGPGTRLLVL.

This chain joins TRBV18 and TRBJ2-7; D is unresolved. This CDR3 is 11 amino acids long. Trimming removed 3 bases from V and 3 bases from J, with 3 bases in between. Germline V gene sequence: CDR1 KGHSH, CDR2 LQKENI. CDR3 sequence (DNA): TGTGCCAGCTCACCTCACTACGAGCAGTACTTC. It encodes CASSPHYEQYF.